A few counts support the clone carrying this T cell receptor (beta chain). The target antigen is unknown. PCR employed 60 Vbeta and 13 Jbeta primers. The method was immunoSEQ multiplex PCR; TCRdb's version includes in-frame clones alone and lacks a portion of them. The table shows nearly 65,000 clones, with roughly two thirds occurring only once. This sample was included in a study of cytomegalovirus exposure and HLA in healthy donors. The study, taken as a whole, reports: Previous analysis showed most TCR beta V segments were productive about 90% or about 30% of the time. Cytomegalovirus status was reportedly diagnosed by the classifier with high sensitivity and specificity. Cytomegalovirus association was assigned to 170 or so TCR beta chains.

Trimming removed 3 bases from V and 4 bases from J, with 9 bases in between. Germline CDR1 reads WSHSY; CDR2 reads SAAADI. The CDR3 sequence is 14 residues long. The receptor's source is a man in his forties or fifties in good health and CMV-seronegative. The sequencing sample was made of PBMCs. J is TRBJ1-4 and V is TRBV10-2; TRBD1 is a possible D gene (6 bases). CDR3 protein: CASSEKGVNEKLFF. The CDR3 coding sequence is TGCGCCAGCAGTGAAAAGGGGGTTAATGAAAAACTGTTTTTT.